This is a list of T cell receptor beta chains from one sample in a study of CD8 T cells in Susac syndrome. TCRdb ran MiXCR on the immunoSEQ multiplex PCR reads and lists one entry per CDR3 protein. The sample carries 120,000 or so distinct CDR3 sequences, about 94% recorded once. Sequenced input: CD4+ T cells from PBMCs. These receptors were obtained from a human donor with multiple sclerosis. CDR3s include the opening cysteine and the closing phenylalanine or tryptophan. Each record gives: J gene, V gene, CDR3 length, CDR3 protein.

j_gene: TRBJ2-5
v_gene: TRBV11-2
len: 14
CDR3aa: CASSLESSQETQYF

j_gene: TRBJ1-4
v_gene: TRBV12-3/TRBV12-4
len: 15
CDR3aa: CASSPPGTLNEKLFF

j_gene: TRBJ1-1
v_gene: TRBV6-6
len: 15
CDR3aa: CASRRGAAGGTEAFF

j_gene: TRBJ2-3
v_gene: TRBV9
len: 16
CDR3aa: CASSAGGGGIADTQYF

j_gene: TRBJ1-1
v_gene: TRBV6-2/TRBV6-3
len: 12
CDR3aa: CASTQRGTEAFF

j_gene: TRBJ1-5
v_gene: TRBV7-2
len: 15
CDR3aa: CASSLVPGGNQPQHF

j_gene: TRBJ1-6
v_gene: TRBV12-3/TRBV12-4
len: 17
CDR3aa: CASSLTGPPGYNSPLHF

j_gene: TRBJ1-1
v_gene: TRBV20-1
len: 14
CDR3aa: CSARDRAGGTEAFF

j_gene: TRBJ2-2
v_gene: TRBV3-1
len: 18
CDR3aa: CASSQDLFGLEITGELFF

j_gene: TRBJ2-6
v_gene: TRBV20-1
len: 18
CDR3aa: CSASRLAERDSGANVLTF

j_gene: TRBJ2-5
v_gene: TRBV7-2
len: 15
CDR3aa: CASSPGLARAETQYF

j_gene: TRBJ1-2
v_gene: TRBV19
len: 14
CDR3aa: CASSMITLTRGYTF

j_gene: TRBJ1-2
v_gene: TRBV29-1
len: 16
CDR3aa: CSVEGAANHNYYGYTF

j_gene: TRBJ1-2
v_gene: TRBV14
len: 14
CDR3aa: CASSQARPLERHTF

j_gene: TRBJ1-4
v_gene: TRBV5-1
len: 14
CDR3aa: CASSLEVADEKLFF